The 16 T cell receptor beta chains below come from one sample, sequenced in a study of T cells after yellow fever vaccination. TCRdb reanalysed the 5' RACE reads using MiXCR and keeps one entry per CDR3 protein. The table records about 630,000 distinct CDR3 sequences, roughly 12% of them present only once. Sample: PBMCs, taken on the day of the yellow fever booster vaccination. The origin of the receptors is a man younger than 40 who received the YFV17D yellow fever vaccine.

V gene TRBV5-5 combines with J gene TRBJ2-7, with 10 bases lining up with TRBD1. This CDR3 has 13 amino acids. Germline assignment: CDR1 SGHKS and CDR2 YYEKEE (reference sequence). Trimming at V came to 5 bases and at J to 9 bases, leaving 8 bases not matched to a gene. The CDR3 nucleotides read TGTGCCAGCAGACACGGGGACAGGGGAGGGCAGTACTTC. Translation gives CASRHGDRGGQYF.

This clonotype was found a few times. The chain uses TRBV6-5 and TRBJ1-3; D is unresolved. CDR3 length equals 11 residues. Germline V gene data show CDR1 as MNHEY and CDR2 as SVGAGI. In nucleotides, the CDR3 is TGTGCAGTGAGCTCTGGAAACACCATATATTTT. Its translation is CAVSSGNTIYF.

The chain links TRBV18 to TRBJ2-2; TRBD2 is a possible D gene (6 bases). Trimming took 8 bases from V and 3 from J, leaving 13 bases between them. Per germline, CDR1 KGHSH and CDR2 LQKENI. This CDR3 spans 14 amino acids. The CDR3 DNA follows: TGTGCCAGCCAACCGGGGGTAGACACCGGGGAGCTGTTTTTT. This sequence encodes CASQPGVDTGELFF.

In its sample, this clonotype was seen a few times. The rearrangement uses TRBV20-1 and TRBJ2-5; a weak D match, TRBD2 (6 bases). Germline lookup yields CDR1 DFQATT and CDR2 SNEGSKA (reference sequence). The CDR3 extends over 14 amino acids. Trimming left V 5 bases short and J 4 bases short, with 17 bases between. Here the CDR3 DNA reads TGCAGTGCTTTGGGTGCGGGAATAGGAGAGACCCAGTACTTC. The encoded protein is CSALGAGIGETQYF.

A few counts support this clonotype. V is TRBV7-9 and J is TRBJ2-1, with D perhaps given as TRBD1 or TRBD2 (5 bases each). Trimming left V 5 bases short and J 7 bases short, with 18 bases between. The germline CDR1 and CDR2 sequences are SEHNR and FQNEAQ (reference sequence). The length of the CDR3 is 15 residues. The CDR3: CASSNQGGGINEQFF. The CDR3 coding sequence is TGTGCCAGCAGCAACCAGGGTGGGGGAATTAATGAGCAGTTCTTC.

The genes are TRBV24-1 and TRBJ2-1; 10 nucleotides align to TRBD2. The CDR3 runs to 16 residues. Trimming removed 2 bases from V and 6 bases from J; junction bases left unmatched: 6. In germline, CDR1 is KGHDR, CDR2 SFDVKD. In nucleotides, the CDR3 is TGTGCCACCAGTGATTGGGGGACTAGCGCTATCAATGAGCAGTTCTTC. It yields the protein CATSDWGTSAINEQFF.

This clonotype was counted only a few times. The genes are TRBV10-3 and TRBJ2-1; D is undetermined. Germline lookup yields CDR1 ENHRY and CDR2 SYGVKD. Between the trimmed V and J ends, which lost 2 bases and 10 bases, there was a span of 6 bases. This CDR3 comprises 11 residues. Here the CDR3 DNA reads TGTGCCATCAGTGAGGTCGGAGAGCAGTTCTTC. Encoded protein: CAISEVGEQFF.

This clonotype was picked up a small number of times. This chain uses TRBV18 with TRBJ2-1; 10 bases agree with TRBD2. The CDR3 covers 16 residues. CDR1 and CDR2 (germline): KGHSH, LQKENI. V lost 4 bases and J lost 8; bases outside the gene matches: 11. The CDR3 nucleotides read TGTGCCAGCTCACGGCTAGCGGGAGACGGCTATGATGAGCAGTTCTTC. Its protein is CASSRLAGDGYDEQFF.

This clonotype was found a few times. The gene calls are TRBV15 and TRBJ2-5, with TRBD1 as a possible D gene (5 bases). Trimming took off 4 bases at V and 0 bases at J, with 12 bases between the two ends. CDR3 length: 15 amino acids. Germline loops: CDR1 LNHNV, CDR2 YYDKDF (reference sequence). This CDR3 is CATSTPTDNQETQYF. In DNA, the CDR3 is TGTGCCACCAGCACCCCGACGGACAACCAAGAGACCCAGTACTTC.

This clonotype showed up just a few times. CDR3 bases: TGTGCCAGCCTATCTTTGGCGGGAGGCACCGGGGAGCTGTTTTTT. It is translated as CASLSLAGGTGELFF. The rearrangement links TRBV6-1 to TRBJ2-2; 8 bases line up with TRBD2. This CDR3 has 15 residues. Looked up from germline, CDR1 is MNHNS and CDR2 is SASEGT. The V and J ends lost 8 bases and 4 bases, in that order; junction bases with no gene match: 9.

The rearrangement links TRBV28 to TRBJ2-1, with D possibly TRBD1 on 6 matching bases. Trimming shortened V by 4 bases and J by 2 bases, and 15 bases separated the two germline ends. The CDR3 is 16 residues long. Germline V lookup: CDR1 MDHEN, CDR2 SYDVKM. The CDR3 nucleotides are TGTGCCAGCAGTTCTCCTTCGCGGACAGCCTACAATGAGCAGTTCTTC. This gives the protein CASSSPSRTAYNEQFF.

V gene TRBV12-3 or TRBV12-4 combines with J gene TRBJ1-6; perhaps TRBD1 as D (6 bases). The length of the CDR3 is 14 residues. The V gene lost 6 bases and the J gene lost 9 bases, with 15 bases spanning the gap. The CDR3 here is CASSGGGGPSPLHF. The DNA for the CDR3 is TGTGCCAGCAGCGGCGGCGGGGGCCCTTCACCCCTCCACTTT.

This chain links TRBV20-1 with TRBJ1-6; 10 nucleotides agree with TRBD1. J gave up 7 bases and V 2 bases, and 5 bases lay outside the gene matches. Germline CDR1 reads DFQATT; CDR2 reads SNEGSKA (reference sequence). The CDR3 covers 15 residues. This CDR3 is CSARTGTGANSPLHF. The CDR3 DNA sequence: TGCAGTGCTAGAACCGGGACAGGGGCGAATTCACCCCTCCACTTT.

This rearrangement joins TRBV5-1 to TRBJ2-2; D call uncertain. The CDR3 loop spans 14 amino acids. Germline CDR1 and CDR2: SGHRS and YFSETQ. V was trimmed by 0 bases and J by 6 bases, leaving 9 bases between them. CDR3 bases: TGCGCCAGCAGCTTGGGGCGTGCCGCCGGGGAGCTGTTTTTT. Protein: CASSLGRAAGELFF. The full variable domain, its missing parts supplied by reference TRBV5-1 and TRBJ2-2, is KAGVTQTPRYLIKTRGQQVTLSCSPISGHRSVSWYQQTPGQGLQFLFEYFSETQRNKGNFPGRFSGRQFSNSRSEMNVSTLELGDSALYLCASSLGRAAGELFFGEGSRLTVL.

This clonotype was counted many times. This rearrangement joins TRBV12-3 or TRBV12-4 to TRBJ2-7, with a weak D call TRBD1 (6 bases). V was clipped by 5 bases and J by 3 bases, with 11 bases between them. CDR3 length equals 13 residues. In DNA, the CDR3 is TGTGCCAGCAGTGATTTGGACAGCTACGAGCAGTACTTC. As protein: CASSDLDSYEQYF.

V gene TRBV24-1 combines with J gene TRBJ1-5, with 7 bases matching TRBD1. The germline CDR1 and CDR2 sequences are KGHDR and SFDVKD. The CDR3 is 14 residues long. J lost 0 bases, V lost 10 bases, and 5 bases had no gene match. CDR3 sequence reads: CATTGTDSNQPQHF. Here the CDR3 DNA reads TGTGCCACAACAGGGACAGATAGCAATCAGCCCCAGCATTTT.